The 8 T cell receptor beta chains presented below share a single source sample, sequenced in a study of beta chain features in type 1 diabetes. Expressed TCRB transcripts were sequenced because the entire RNA isolate underwent reverse transcription. This table comes from immunoSEQ multiplex PCR, and its TCRdb copy is limited to in-frame clones, with some not included. The table has fewer than 250,000 clones, 9.6% seen once. Sequenced: naive CD4+ T cells from blood. Source of these receptors: a young woman in good health.

The chain recombines TRBV30 with TRBJ2-5, with D perhaps TRBD1 (6 bases). Between the trimmed V and J ends, which lost 4 bases and 11 bases, there was a span of 17 bases. This CDR3 spans 12 amino acids. Germline V gene data show CDR1 as GTSNPN and CDR2 as SVGIG (reference sequence). The CDR3 DNA reads as TGTGCCTGGACAGGGGACCCCCTGGAGCAGTACTTC. Translation: CAWTGDPLEQYF. The full variable domain, completed using reference TRBV30 and TRBJ2-5, is SQTIHQWPATLVQPVGSPLSLECTVEGTSNPNLYWYRQAAGRGLQLLFYSVGIGQISSEVPQNLSASRPQDRQFILSSKKLLLSDSGFYLCAWTGDPLEQYFGPGTRLLVL.

This chain connects TRBV5-1 to TRBJ2-1; tentatively, D is TRBD1 (7 bases). CDR3 length equals 18 residues. Germline V gene lookup returns CDR1 SGHRS and CDR2 YFSETQ. Trimming took 1 base from V and 1 from J, leaving 18 bases between them. In DNA, the CDR3 is TGCGCCAGCAGCTTGCCCTTACCTCAGGGGGGATCCTACAATGAGCAGTTCTTC. Its protein is CASSLPLPQGGSYNEQFF.

This clone was seen a few times. This chain connects TRBV19 to TRBJ2-1, with a possible D match to TRBD1 (6 bases). The CDR3 sequence is 14 residues long. Germline V gene sequence: CDR1 LNHDA, CDR2 SQIVND (reference sequence). The V end lost 7 bases, the J end lost 6 bases, and 16 bases lay between the germline ends. The CDR3 protein is CASKAGAGPNEQFF. DNA of the CDR3: TGTGCCAGTAAGGCAGGGGCTGGCCCCAATGAGCAGTTCTTC.

This chain joins TRBV4-1 and TRBJ2-7; 7 bases are shared with TRBD1. CDR3 size: 15 residues. Losses at the gene ends were 1 base for V and 1 base for J; bases not matched to a gene: 4. Germline V gene sequence: CDR1 MGHRA, CDR2 YSYEKL. The CDR3, as DNA: TGCGCCAGCAGCCAAGGACAGGGTGGGTCCTACGAGCAGTACTTC. Translation gives CASSQGQGGSYEQYF.

This chain links TRBV5-1 with TRBJ2-3, with 10 bases lining up with TRBD2. V was pared by 0 bases and J by 2 bases, with 6 bases of the junction left unmatched. The CDR3 has 17 amino acids. CDR1 is SGHRS, CDR2 YFSETQ, per germline. The CDR3 loop is CASSLVPSGRTTDTQYF. The CDR3 DNA reads as TGCGCCAGCAGCTTGGTGCCTAGCGGGAGAACCACAGATACGCAGTATTTT.

The genes are TRBV29-1 and TRBJ1-1; tentative D call: TRBD1 (5 bases). Trimming stripped 2 bases from V and 11 bases from J, with 24 bases between. The CDR3 sequence is 15 residues long. Germline values: CDR1 SQVTM, CDR2 ANQGSEA. The CDR3 protein is CSVELIQGIAASAFF. In nucleotides, the CDR3 is TGCAGCGTTGAATTAATCCAGGGTATCGCAGCGAGCGCTTTCTTT.

There are a few counts of this clone. The J gene is TRBJ1-2, the V gene TRBV29-1; tentative D call: TRBD1 (5 bases). There are 11 residues in the CDR3. Germline lookup yields CDR1 SQVTM and CDR2 ANQGSEA. Between the trimmed V and J ends, which lost 4 bases and 8 bases, there was a span of 11 bases. The CDR3 coding sequence is TGCAGCGTTGGGGAGGGGAAGGGCTACACCTTC. This translates into CSVGEGKGYTF. Full variable domain (rest looked up from reference TRBV29-1 and TRBJ1-2): SAVISQKPSRDICQRGTSLTIQCQVDSQVTMMFWYRQQPGQSLTLIATANQGSEATYESGFVIDKFPISRPNLTFSTLTVSNMSPEDSSIYLCSVGEGKGYTFGSGTRLTVV.

The V call is TRBV13, the J call TRBJ2-4; D possibly corresponds to TRBD2 (6 bases). The CDR3 is 18 amino acids. Germline V gives CDR1 PRHDT, CDR2 FYEKMQ (reference sequence). Between the trimmed V and J ends, which lost 4 bases and 0 bases, there was a span of 19 bases. The CDR3 here is CASSSYPIAAPAKNIQYF. The DNA of the CDR3 is TGTGCCAGCAGCTCATACCCTATAGCGGCCCCAGCCAAAAACATTCAGTACTTC. The complete variable domain, with remaining parts taken from reference TRBV13 and TRBJ2-4, reads AAGVIQSPRHLIKEKRETATLKCYPIPRHDTVYWYQQGPGQDPQFLISFYEKMQSDKGSIPDRFSAQQFSDYHSELNMSSLELGDSALYFCASSSYPIAAPAKNIQYFGAGTRLSVL.